Detailed here is one T cell receptor (beta chain). Its specificity is unknown. This sample was taken from a study of cytomegalovirus exposure and HLA in healthy donors. Findings and limits, study-wide: Testing in vitro showed a few CMV-associated chains specific for CMV antigens. HLA allele associations emerged for around 15,000 TCR beta sequences in a later analysis, at 0.05 false discovery rate. TCR beta sequences reportedly predicted most subjects' HLA-A and HLA-B alleles accurately.

This CDR3 spans 18 amino acids. Germline values: CDR1 LGHNA, CDR2 YNFKEQ. V was cut by 0 bases and J by 5 bases, with 19 bases left in between. 13 Jbeta primers and 60 Vbeta primers were used for the PCR. Data came from immunoSEQ multiplex PCR; TCRdb stores just in-frame clones and leaves some out. The sample contains about 90,000 clones, 65% to 85% of which appear only once. Material for sequencing was PBMCs. V usage is TRBV4-2 and J usage is TRBJ2-2; a possible D gene is TRBD2 (7 bases). The clonotype originates from a woman in her sixties in good health and CMV-seropositive. CDR3 coding DNA: TGTGCCAGCAGCCAAGATCTCCTGGGGGGGCGAGGAACCGGGGAGCTGTTTTTT. Amino acids: CASSQDLLGGRGTGELFF.